The subject of this entry is one TCR beta chain. The V end lost 3 bases, the J end lost 3 bases, and 15 bases lay between the germline ends. CDR3 length equals 16 residues. The germline V gene has CDR1 SGHTA and CDR2 FQGTGA. Profiling relied on immunoSEQ multiplex PCR, and the TCRdb table lists in-frame clones only, not all of them. The sample includes approximately 40,000 clones, approximately 89% of them seen just once. The data stem from a study of T cell changes during pregnancy in multiple sclerosis. Specimen: peripheral blood, collected in the first trimester of pregnancy. This clonotype originated in a female donor in good health, enrolled as a control in a pregnancy study. The V gene is TRBV7-3, the J gene TRBJ2-1; a possible D gene is TRBD2 (5 bases). The CDR3 region is CASSFQERAVYNEQFF. In nucleotides, the CDR3 is TGTGCCAGCAGCTTTCAAGAGAGGGCCGTCTACAATGAGCAGTTCTTC.